The 29 T cell receptor beta chains reported below all come from one sample, sequenced in a study of blood T cells in healthy people across ages. A second PCR, run for 7 to 11 cycles, used a sample-barcoded 5' primer plus a J-beta primer mix. MiXCR, applied by TCRdb to the 5' RACE reads, yields one record per CDR3 protein. This sample yields fewer than 2,000,000 distinct CDR3 sequences, of which roughly 43% are seen a single time; around 23% belongs to the top ten. Sequencing was carried out using blood. Source of these receptors: a human donor in good health.

This clonotype showed up just a few times. This chain joins TRBV27 and TRBJ2-4, with 9 bases aligning to TRBD2. The CDR3 is 14 residues long. The V gene's germline CDR1 is MNHEY and CDR2 SMNVEV (reference sequence). V lost 5 bases, J lost 13 bases, and 12 bases stayed unmatched. The CDR3 sequence: CASSPDPRLAEQYF. For the CDR3, the DNA is TGTGCCAGCAGTCCAGACCCGCGACTAGCGGAGCAGTACTTC.

There are a few counts of this clonotype. This rearrangement joins TRBV29-1 to TRBJ2-2; 12 bases match TRBD1. J gave up 6 bases and V 6 bases, and 5 bases lay outside the gene matches. The CDR3 consists of 14 residues. CDR1 is SQVTM and CDR2 is ANQGSEA in the germline V gene. CDR3 DNA sequence: TGCAGCGTCGAGGGACAGGGGGCCGCCGGGGAGCTGTTTTTT. This translates into CSVEGQGAAGELFF.

This sequence joins TRBV29-1 and TRBJ1-3; no definite D call. The CDR3 covers 12 residues. CDR1 is SQVTM, CDR2 ANQGSEA, per germline. V lost 5 bases and J lost 0, with 5 bases in between. The CDR3 DNA reads TGCAGCGTTACCATCTCTGGAAACACCATATATTTT. Translation gives CSVTISGNTIYF.

This clonotype came up a few times. V and J are TRBV28 and TRBJ2-7, with TRBD1 identical over 8 bases. Germline-derived CDR1 and CDR2 are MDHEN and SYDVKM. This CDR3 comprises 17 residues. V trimming: 6 bases; J trimming: 0 bases; junction bases outside the gene matches: 13. For the CDR3, the DNA is TGTGCCAGCAGCCCGGTGCGGGACAGGCGTCCCTCCTACGAGCAGTACTTC. Protein product: CASSPVRDRRPSYEQYF.

The V and J genes are TRBV6-5 and TRBJ1-2, with a weak D call TRBD1 (5 bases). Germline CDR1 is MNHEY and CDR2 is SVGAGI. The V end was cut by 0 bases, the J end by 5 bases, with 16 bases between. There are 16 residues in the CDR3. CDR3 sequence reads: CASSYSVGVMMYGYTF. The DNA of the CDR3 is TGTGCCAGCAGTTACTCAGTGGGGGTGATGATGTATGGCTACACCTTC.

The rearrangement uses TRBV15 and TRBJ1-1; D gene uncertain. Germline lookup yields CDR1 LNHNV and CDR2 YYDKDF (reference sequence). Trimming removed 3 bases from V and 3 bases from J, with 20 bases in between. This CDR3 spans 17 amino acids. Written as DNA, the CDR3 is TGTGCCACCAGCAGGTCTGACACGACGTACCGATACACTGAAGCTTTCTTT. Translation gives CATSRSDTTYRYTEAFF.

The chain couples TRBV5-1 to TRBJ1-4, with a weak D call TRBD1 (6 bases). The CDR3 is 18 residues long. Deletions cut 6 bases from V and 0 bases from J, with 21 bases between. Per the germline V gene, CDR1 is SGHRS and CDR2 is YFSETQ. In DNA, the CDR3 is TGCGCCAGCACCCCGACGTTTCGGACAGAGGCAACTAATGAAAAACTGTTTTTT. Translated: CASTPTFRTEATNEKLFF.

The V gene is TRBV6-1, the J gene TRBJ2-4, with TRBD1 identical over 7 bases. The last part of the DNA fits TRBJ2-5 better; the J call may be wrong. The CDR3 contains 16 residues. Germline loops: CDR1 MNHNS, CDR2 SASEGT. Written as DNA, the CDR3 is TGTGCCAGCAGCGTCCTTGAACAGGGGAGTTGGGAGACCCAGTACTTC. It translates to CASSVLEQGSWETQYF.

The gene calls are TRBV20-1 and TRBJ2-5; 7 bases match TRBD2. Per the germline V gene, CDR1 is DFQATT and CDR2 is SNEGSKA (reference sequence). V gave up 5 bases and J gave up 2 bases; unmatched junction bases: 8. CDR3 size: 14 residues. CDR3 sequence reads: CSASLAGVQETQYF. The CDR3 nucleotides are TGCAGTGCTTCCTTAGCGGGCGTACAAGAGACCCAGTACTTC.

The chain joins TRBV10-3 to TRBJ1-1; D is uncertain. CDR1 is ENHRY and CDR2 is SYGVKD in the germline V gene. This CDR3 contains 14 residues. Deletions cut 7 bases from V and 4 bases from J, with 16 bases between. CDR3 in DNA: TGTGCCATCACTAGGCAAGGCGACGGCACTGAAGCTTTCTTT. Translated: CAITRQGDGTEAFF.

This clonotype was counted between two and nine times. This chain joins TRBV7-3 and TRBJ2-2, with D tentatively TRBD1 (6 bases). The CDR3 consists of 15 residues. CDR1 and CDR2 from the germline V gene are SGHTA and FQGTGA. V was shortened by 1 base and J by 4 bases, with 10 bases between the two germline ends. The CDR3 DNA is TGTGCCAGCAGCTTAAATGGGGGCCGCACCGGGGAGCTGTTTTTT. Amino acids: CASSLNGGRTGELFF.

The table lists this clonotype with a few counts. The chain joins TRBV5-6 to TRBJ2-1, with D possibly being TRBD2 (7 bases). The CDR3 consists of 15 residues. Germline V gene data show CDR1 as SGHDT and CDR2 as YYEEEE. V was shortened by 4 bases and J by 8 bases, with 19 bases between the two germline ends. CDR3 in amino acids: CASSHLAGARDEQFF. CDR3 bases: TGTGCCAGCAGCCATCTGGCGGGGGCGCGCGATGAGCAGTTCTTC.

This clonotype was seen more than once but under ten times. The J gene is TRBJ2-3, the V gene TRBV24-1; D is perhaps TRBD2 (6 bases). The CDR3 has 13 amino acids. From germline, CDR1 is KGHDR and CDR2 SFDVKD. V gave up 9 bases and J gave up 10 bases, with 19 bases separating them. In DNA form, the CDR3 reads TGTGCCACCGAAAGATTGGAGGGAGGTGCGCAGTATTTT. This codes for CATERLEGGAQYF.

The chain couples TRBV5-1 to TRBJ2-1; TRBD1 agrees at 7 bases. Per germline, CDR1 SGHRS and CDR2 YFSETQ. This CDR3 is 15 amino acids long. With V trimmed by 3 bases and J by 7 bases, 10 bases remained unmatched. The CDR3 nucleotides are TGCGCCAGCAGCTATGACAGGGTATCGAGGAATGAGCAGTTCTTC. This gives the protein CASSYDRVSRNEQFF.

The chain uses TRBV5-6 and TRBJ2-7; 7 nucleotides match TRBD1. V lost 2 bases and J lost 1; bases outside the gene matches: 12. Germline V gene sequence: CDR1 SGHDT, CDR2 YYEEEE. This CDR3 has 17 amino acids. The DNA for the CDR3 is TGTGCCAGCAGCTTAATCCTAGGGGGCAGTGGGTCCTACGAGCAGTACTTC. Protein sequence: CASSLILGGSGSYEQYF.

This sequence joins TRBV7-9 and TRBJ2-5; the D gene is possibly TRBD1 (6 bases). The end of the DNA is better explained by TRBJ2-4, so the J call may be wrong. Germline V gene sequence: CDR1 SEHNR, CDR2 FQNEAQ (reference sequence). This CDR3 comprises 16 residues. The CDR3 loop reads CASSTQGHATLGIQYF. CDR3 in DNA: TGTGCCAGCAGCACTCAGGGACATGCAACCCTGGGCATTCAGTACTTC.

This clonotype appeared many times. This chain connects TRBV9 to TRBJ2-5, with D perhaps TRBD1 (7 bases). Trimming pared 1 base from V and 4 bases from J, leaving 8 bases between. The CDR3 covers 13 residues. Germline V gene sequence: CDR1 SGDLS, CDR2 YYNGEE. This CDR3 is CASSVQGGETQYF. CDR3 nucleotides: TGTGCCAGCAGCGTACAGGGGGGAGAGACCCAGTACTTC.

This clonotype was seen more than once but under ten times. In DNA, the CDR3 is TGTGCTAGTGGTTTTGACATGTCTGGAAACACCATATATTTT. Translation gives CASGFDMSGNTIYF. The rearrangement uses TRBV12-5 and TRBJ1-3, with unresolved D. Germline CDR1 is LGHNT and CDR2 is FRNRAP. The CDR3 consists of 14 residues. V was pared by 3 bases and J by 1 base, with 7 bases between. Based on the CDR3 plus reference TRBV12-5 and TRBJ1-3, the full variable domain is DARVTQTPRHKVTEMGQEVTMRCQPILGHNTVFWYRQTMMQGLELLAYFRNRAPLDDSGMPKDRFSAEMPDATLATLKIQPSEPRDSAVYFCASGFDMSGNTIYFGEGSWLTVV.

This clonotype was detected only a few times. The junction does not match germline at one end; this may be a read error. The V call is TRBV6-4, the J call TRBJ2-7; D remains unclear. Germline-derived CDR1 and CDR2 are MRHNA and SNTAGT. This CDR3 has 14 amino acids. CDR3 in amino acids: CASRPPVPPYGQYF. As DNA, the CDR3 is TGTGCCAGCAGGCCTCCGGTCCCACCCTACGGGCAGTACTTC.

In this sample, this clonotype turned up a few times. The V and J genes are TRBV2 and TRBJ1-1, with TRBD1 identical over 9 bases. V shed 11 bases, J shed 1 base, and the junction held 8 bases outside the gene matches. In germline, CDR1 is SNHLY, CDR2 FYNNEI. The CDR3 runs to 14 residues. CDR3: CASLGQGGNTEAFF. The CDR3 DNA is TGTGCCTCCCTGGGACAGGGAGGGAACACTGAAGCTTTCTTT.

The CDR3 protein is CASSTLAGVRNEQFF. The DNA for the CDR3 is TGTGCCAGCAGTACACTAGCGGGGGTCCGGAATGAGCAGTTCTTC. This chain joins TRBV6-2 or TRBV6-3 and TRBJ2-1; 11 nucleotides line up with TRBD2. The V gene's germline CDR1 is MNHEY and CDR2 SVGEGT. CDR3 length: 15 residues. V was pared by 5 bases and J by 7 bases, with 7 bases of the junction left unmatched.

V and J are TRBV5-1 and TRBJ2-7; D remains unclear. This CDR3 is 13 amino acids long. V shed 0 bases and J shed 5 bases, with 9 bases lying between them. In germline, CDR1 is SGHRS, CDR2 YFSETQ. The CDR3 sequence: CASSLVAKDEQYF. CDR3 nucleotides: TGCGCCAGCAGCTTGGTGGCAAAAGACGAGCAGTACTTC.

The table lists this clonotype with a few counts. This chain uses TRBV11-2 with TRBJ2-6; tentative D call: TRBD2 (6 bases). The germline gives CDR1 SGHAT, CDR2 FQNNGV. The V end was cut by 6 bases, the J end by 0 bases, with 18 bases between. The CDR3 has 18 residues. CDR3 in DNA: TGTGCCAGCAGAAGTCCCGGGAGAGCACTCTCTGGGGCCAACGTCCTGACTTTC. It translates to CASRSPGRALSGANVLTF.

V is TRBV10-3 and J is TRBJ2-1; TRBD2 aligns across 13 bases. The V gene's germline CDR1 is ENHRY and CDR2 SYGVKD. V was pared by 0 bases and J by 5 bases, with 4 bases of the junction left unmatched. CDR3 length: 17 residues. The CDR3 DNA reads TGTGCCATCAGTGAGTCCCTCACTAGCGGGGGGGACAATGAGCAGTTCTTC. It encodes CAISESLTSGGDNEQFF.

The chain is built from TRBV3-1 and TRBJ2-5, with D possibly matching TRBD1 (5 bases). The germline V and J ends were trimmed by 4 bases and 5 bases, with 17 bases remaining between them. Germline CDR1 and CDR2: LGHDT and YNNKEL (reference sequence). The CDR3 loop spans 15 amino acids. The CDR3 nucleotides are TGTGCCAGCAGCCCCCTTTGGACCGCAGGGGAGACCCAGTACTTC. It specifies CASSPLWTAGETQYF.

The chain links TRBV4-1 to TRBJ1-5; a weak D match, TRBD1 (6 bases). CDR3 length equals 15 residues. V lost 2 bases and J 4 bases, leaving 12 bases between the germline ends. The germline CDR1 and CDR2 sequences are MGHRA and YSYEKL. CDR3 sequence reads: CASSQIMGANQPQHF. CDR3 nucleotides: TGCGCCAGCAGCCAAATTATGGGGGCAAATCAGCCCCAGCATTTT.

This clonotype appeared a few times. The chain uses TRBV6-2 or TRBV6-3 and TRBJ1-1; D unresolved. The V end was cut by 8 bases, the J end by 4 bases, with 8 bases between. CDR3 length: 11 residues. The V gene's germline CDR1 is MNHEY and CDR2 SVGEGT. Here the CDR3 DNA reads TGTGCCAGCGGTAGGAGCACTGAAGCTTTCTTT. It is translated as CASGRSTEAFF.

This clonotype came up once. The J gene is TRBJ1-1, the V gene TRBV12-3 or TRBV12-4; D unresolved. V gave up 7 bases and J gave up 0 bases, with 9 bases separating them. The CDR3 covers 13 residues. The chain's CDR3 is CASTQNLNTEAFF. Here the CDR3 DNA reads TGTGCCAGCACCCAAAACCTGAACACTGAAGCTTTCTTT.

V gene TRBV7-2 combines with J gene TRBJ1-2, with D uncertain. The V gene's germline CDR1 is SGHTA and CDR2 FQGNSA. The V gene lost 4 bases and the J gene lost 7 bases, with 16 bases spanning the gap. The CDR3 length is 14 residues. The CDR3 DNA follows: TGTGCCAGCAGCTCGGCTCCCGCTCGGGTTGGCTACACCTTC. Translation gives CASSSAPARVGYTF.